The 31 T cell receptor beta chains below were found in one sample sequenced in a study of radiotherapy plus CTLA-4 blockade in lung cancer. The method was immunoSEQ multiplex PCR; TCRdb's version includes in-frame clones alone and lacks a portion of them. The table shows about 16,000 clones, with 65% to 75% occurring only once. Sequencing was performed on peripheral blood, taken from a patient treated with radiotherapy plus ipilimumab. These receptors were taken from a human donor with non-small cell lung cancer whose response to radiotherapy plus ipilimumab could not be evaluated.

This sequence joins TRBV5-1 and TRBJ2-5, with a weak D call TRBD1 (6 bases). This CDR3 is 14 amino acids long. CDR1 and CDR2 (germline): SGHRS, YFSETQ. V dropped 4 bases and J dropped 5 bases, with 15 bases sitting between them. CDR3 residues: CASSPRGPRETQYF. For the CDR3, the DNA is TGCGCCAGCAGCCCCAGGGGCCCGCGGGAGACCCAGTACTTC.

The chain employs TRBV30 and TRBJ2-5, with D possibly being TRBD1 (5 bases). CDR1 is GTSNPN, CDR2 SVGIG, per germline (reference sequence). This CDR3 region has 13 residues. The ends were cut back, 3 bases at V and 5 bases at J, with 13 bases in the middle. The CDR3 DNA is TGTGCCTGGAGGGGTGGGGCATGGGAGACCCAGTACTTC. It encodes CAWRGGAWETQYF.

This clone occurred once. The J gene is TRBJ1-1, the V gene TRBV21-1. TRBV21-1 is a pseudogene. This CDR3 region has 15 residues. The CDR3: CASPPLGSGRTEAFF. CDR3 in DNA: TGTGCCAGCCCACCGCTAGGCAGCGGGCGGACTGAAGCTTTCTTT.

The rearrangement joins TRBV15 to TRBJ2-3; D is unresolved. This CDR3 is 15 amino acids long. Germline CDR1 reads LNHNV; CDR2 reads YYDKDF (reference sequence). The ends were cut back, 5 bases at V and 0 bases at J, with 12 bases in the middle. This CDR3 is CATSPQATSTDTQYF. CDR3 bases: TGTGCCACCAGCCCCCAAGCCACGAGCACAGATACGCAGTATTTT.

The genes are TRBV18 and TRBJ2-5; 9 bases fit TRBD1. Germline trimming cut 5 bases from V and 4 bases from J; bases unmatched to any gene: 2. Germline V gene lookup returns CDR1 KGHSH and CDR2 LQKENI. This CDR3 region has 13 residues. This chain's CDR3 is CASSWTGVETQYF. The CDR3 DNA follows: TGTGCCAGCTCATGGACAGGGGTAGAGACCCAGTACTTC.

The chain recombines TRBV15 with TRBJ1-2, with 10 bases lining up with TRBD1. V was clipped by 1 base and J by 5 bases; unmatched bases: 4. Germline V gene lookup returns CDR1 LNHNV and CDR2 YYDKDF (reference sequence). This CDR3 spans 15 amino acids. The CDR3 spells CATSRGQGALYGYTF. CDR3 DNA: TGTGCCACCAGCAGAGGACAGGGGGCATTGTATGGCTACACCTTC.

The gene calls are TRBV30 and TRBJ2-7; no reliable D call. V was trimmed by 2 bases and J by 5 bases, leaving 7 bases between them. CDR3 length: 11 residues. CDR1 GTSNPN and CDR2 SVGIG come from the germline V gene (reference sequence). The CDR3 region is CAWSWLNEQYF. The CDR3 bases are TGTGCCTGGAGTTGGCTGAACGAGCAGTACTTC.

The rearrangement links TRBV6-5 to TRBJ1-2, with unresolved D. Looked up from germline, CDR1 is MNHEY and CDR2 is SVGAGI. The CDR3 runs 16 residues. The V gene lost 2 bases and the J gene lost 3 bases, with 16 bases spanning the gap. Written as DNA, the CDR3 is TGTGCCAGCAGTTACGACACGAGCTCTCTGTACTATGGCTACACCTTC. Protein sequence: CASSYDTSSLYYGYTF.

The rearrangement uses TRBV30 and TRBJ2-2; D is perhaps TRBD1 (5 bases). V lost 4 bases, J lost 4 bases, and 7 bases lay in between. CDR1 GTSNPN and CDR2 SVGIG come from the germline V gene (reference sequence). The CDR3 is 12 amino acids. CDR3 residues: CAWTGPTGELFF. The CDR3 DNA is TGTGCCTGGACAGGGCCCACCGGGGAGCTGTTTTTT.

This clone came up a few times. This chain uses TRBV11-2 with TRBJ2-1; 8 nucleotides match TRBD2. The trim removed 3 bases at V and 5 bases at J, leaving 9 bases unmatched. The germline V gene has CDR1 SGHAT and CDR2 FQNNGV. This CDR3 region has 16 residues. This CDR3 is CASSFPYGGADNEQFF. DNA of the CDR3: TGTGCCAGCAGCTTCCCTTACGGGGGGGCTGACAATGAGCAGTTCTTC.

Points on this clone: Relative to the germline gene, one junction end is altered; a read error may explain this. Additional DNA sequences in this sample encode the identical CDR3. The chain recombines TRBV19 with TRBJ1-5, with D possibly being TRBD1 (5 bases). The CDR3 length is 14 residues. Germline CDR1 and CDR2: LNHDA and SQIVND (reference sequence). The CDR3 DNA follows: TGTGCCAGTCAGTGGGCAGGGACTAATCAGCCTCAGCATTTT. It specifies CASQWAGTNQPQHF.

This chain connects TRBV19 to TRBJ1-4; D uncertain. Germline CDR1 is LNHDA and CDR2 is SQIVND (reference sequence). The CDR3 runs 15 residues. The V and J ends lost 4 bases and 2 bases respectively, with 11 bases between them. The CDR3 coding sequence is TGTGCCAGTAGTACCCCCGGTTGGACTAATGAAAAACTGTTTTTT. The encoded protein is CASSTPGWTNEKLFF.

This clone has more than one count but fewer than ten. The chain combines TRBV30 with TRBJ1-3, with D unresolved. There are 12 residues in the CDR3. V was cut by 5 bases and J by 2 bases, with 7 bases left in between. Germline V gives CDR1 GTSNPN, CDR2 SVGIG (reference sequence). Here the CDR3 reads CAWYRPGNTIYF. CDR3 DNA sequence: TGTGCCTGGTACAGACCTGGAAACACCATATATTTT. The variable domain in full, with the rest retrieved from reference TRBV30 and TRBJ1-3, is SQTIHQWPATLVQPVGSPLSLECTVEGTSNPNLYWYRQAAGRGLQLLFYSVGIGQISSEVPQNLSASRPQDRQFILSSKKLLLSDSGFYLCAWYRPGNTIYFGEGSWLTVV.

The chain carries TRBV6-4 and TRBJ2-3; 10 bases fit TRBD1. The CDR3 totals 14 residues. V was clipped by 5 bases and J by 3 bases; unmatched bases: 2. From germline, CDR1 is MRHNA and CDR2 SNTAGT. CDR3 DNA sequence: TGTGCCAGCAGTCGACAGGGGGCGACAGATACGCAGTATTTT. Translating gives CASSRQGATDTQYF.

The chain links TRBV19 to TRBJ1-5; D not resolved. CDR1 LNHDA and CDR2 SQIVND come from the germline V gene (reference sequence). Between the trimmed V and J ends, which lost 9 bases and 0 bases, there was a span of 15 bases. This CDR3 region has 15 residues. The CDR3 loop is CARSVDTNSNQPQHF. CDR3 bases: TGTGCCAGATCAGTCGACACCAATAGCAATCAGCCCCAGCATTTT. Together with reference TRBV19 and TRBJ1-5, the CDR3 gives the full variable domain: DGGITQSPKYLFRKEGQNVTLSCEQNLNHDAMYWYRQDPGQGLRLIYYSQIVNDFQKGDIAEGYSVSREKKESFPLTVTSAQKNPTAFYLCARSVDTNSNQPQHFGDGTRLSIL.

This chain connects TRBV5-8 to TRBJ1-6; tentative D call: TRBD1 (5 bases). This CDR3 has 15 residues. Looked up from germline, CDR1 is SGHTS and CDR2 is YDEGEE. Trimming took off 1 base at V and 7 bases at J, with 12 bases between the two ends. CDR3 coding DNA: TGTGCCAGCAGCTTGTGGGGGGAATCAAATTCACCCCTCCACTTT. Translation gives CASSLWGESNSPLHF. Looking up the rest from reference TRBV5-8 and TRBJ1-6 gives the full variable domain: EAGVTQSPTHLIKTRGQQATLRCSPISGHTSVYWYQQALGLGLQFLLWYDEGEERNRGNFPPRFSGRQFPNYSSELNVNALELEDSALYLCASSLWGESNSPLHFGNGTRLTVT.

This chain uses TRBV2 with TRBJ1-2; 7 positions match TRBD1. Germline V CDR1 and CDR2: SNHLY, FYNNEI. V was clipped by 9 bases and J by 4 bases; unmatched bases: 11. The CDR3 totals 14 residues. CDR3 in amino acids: CASDLTGESYGYTF. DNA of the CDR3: TGTGCCAGTGACTTAACAGGGGAATCCTATGGCTACACCTTC.

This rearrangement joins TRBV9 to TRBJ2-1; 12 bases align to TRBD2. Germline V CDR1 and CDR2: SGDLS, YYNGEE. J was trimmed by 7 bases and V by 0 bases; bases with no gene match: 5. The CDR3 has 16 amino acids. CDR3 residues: CASSVGPSGGGNEQFF. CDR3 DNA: TGTGCCAGCAGCGTAGGTCCTAGCGGGGGGGGAAATGAGCAGTTCTTC. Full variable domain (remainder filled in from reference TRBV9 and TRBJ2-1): DSGVTQTPKHLITATGQRVTLRCSPRSGDLSVYWYQQSLDQGLQFLIQYYNGEERAKGNILERFSAQQFPDLHSELNLSSLELGDSALYFCASSVGPSGGGNEQFFGPGTRLTVL.

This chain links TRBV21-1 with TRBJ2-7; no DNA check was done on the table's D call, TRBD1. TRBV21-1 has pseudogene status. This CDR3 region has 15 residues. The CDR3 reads CASTPTGQGRYEQYV. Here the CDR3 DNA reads TGTGCCAGCACTCCGACCGGACAGGGCAGATACGAGCAGTACGTC.

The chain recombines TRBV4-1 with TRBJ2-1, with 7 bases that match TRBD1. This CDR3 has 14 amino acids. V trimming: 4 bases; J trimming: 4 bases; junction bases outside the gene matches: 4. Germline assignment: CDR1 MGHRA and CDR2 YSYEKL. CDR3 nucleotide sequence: TGCGCCAGCAGCCCTGGGACAGCATACAATGAGCAGTTCTTC. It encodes CASSPGTAYNEQFF.

The CDR3 loop is CASSLATSPGETQYF. Here the CDR3 DNA reads TGTGCCAGCAGCTTAGCAACTAGCCCTGGTGAGACCCAGTACTTC. The chain links TRBV7-2 to TRBJ2-5; D is possibly TRBD2 (6 bases). V was cut by 0 bases and J by 5 bases, with 13 bases left in between. This CDR3 has 15 amino acids. In germline, CDR1 is SGHTA, CDR2 FQGNSA.

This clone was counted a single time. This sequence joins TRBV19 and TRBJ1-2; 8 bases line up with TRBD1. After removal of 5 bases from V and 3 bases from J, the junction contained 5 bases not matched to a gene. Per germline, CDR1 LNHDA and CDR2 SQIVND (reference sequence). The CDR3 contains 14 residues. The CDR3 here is CASSPDRVDYGYTF. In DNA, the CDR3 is TGTGCCAGTAGTCCGGACAGGGTTGACTATGGCTACACCTTC. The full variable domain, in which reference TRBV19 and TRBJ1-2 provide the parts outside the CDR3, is DGGITQSPKYLFRKEGQNVTLSCEQNLNHDAMYWYRQDPGQGLRLIYYSQIVNDFQKGDIAEGYSVSREKKESFPLTVTSAQKNPTAFYLCASSPDRVDYGYTFGSGTRLTVV.

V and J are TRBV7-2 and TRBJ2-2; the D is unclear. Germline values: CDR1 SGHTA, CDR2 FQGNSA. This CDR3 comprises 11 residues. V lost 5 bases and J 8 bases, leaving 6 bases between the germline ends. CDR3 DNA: TGTGCCAGCAGCCCTTTTGGGGAGCTGTTTTTT. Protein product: CASSPFGELFF.

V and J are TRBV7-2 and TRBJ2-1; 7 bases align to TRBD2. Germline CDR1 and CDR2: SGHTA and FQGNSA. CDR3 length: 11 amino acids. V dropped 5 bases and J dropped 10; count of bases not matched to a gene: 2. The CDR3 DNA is TGTGCCAGCAGCGGGACTATAGAGCAGTTCTTC. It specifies CASSGTIEQFF. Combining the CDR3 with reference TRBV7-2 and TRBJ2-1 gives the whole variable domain GAGVSQSPSNKVTEKGKDVELRCDPISGHTALYWYRQSLGQGLEFLIYFQGNSAPDKSGLPSDRFSAERTGGSVSTLTIQRTQQEDSAVYLCASSGTIEQFFGPGTRLTVL.

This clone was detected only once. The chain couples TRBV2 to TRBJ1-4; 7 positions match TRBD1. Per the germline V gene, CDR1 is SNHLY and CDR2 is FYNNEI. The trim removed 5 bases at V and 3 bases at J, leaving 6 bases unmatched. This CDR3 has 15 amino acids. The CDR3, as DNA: TGTGCCAGCAGTCGCCCGACAGGGTCTAATGAAAAACTGTTTTTT. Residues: CASSRPTGSNEKLFF.

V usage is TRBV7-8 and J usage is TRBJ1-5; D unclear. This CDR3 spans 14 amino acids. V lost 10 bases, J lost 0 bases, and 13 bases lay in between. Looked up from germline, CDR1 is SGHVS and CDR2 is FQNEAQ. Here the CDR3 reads CATGGGYSNQPQHF. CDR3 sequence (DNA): TGTGCCACCGGCGGAGGGTATAGCAATCAGCCCCAGCATTTT.

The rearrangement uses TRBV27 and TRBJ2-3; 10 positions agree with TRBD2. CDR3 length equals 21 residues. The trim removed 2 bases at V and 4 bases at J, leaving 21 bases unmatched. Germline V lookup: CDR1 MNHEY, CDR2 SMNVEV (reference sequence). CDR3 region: CASSLRTVERGGEWEADTQYF. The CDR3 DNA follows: TGTGCCAGCAGTTTAAGAACCGTCGAGCGGGGGGGCGAGTGGGAAGCAGATACGCAGTATTTT.

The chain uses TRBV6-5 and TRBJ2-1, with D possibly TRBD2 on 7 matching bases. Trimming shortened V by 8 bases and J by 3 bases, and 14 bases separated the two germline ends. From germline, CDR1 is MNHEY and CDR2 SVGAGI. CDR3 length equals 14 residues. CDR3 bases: TGTGCCAGCGAGAGGGGGGGGAACTACAATGAGCAGTTCTTC. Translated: CASERGGNYNEQFF.

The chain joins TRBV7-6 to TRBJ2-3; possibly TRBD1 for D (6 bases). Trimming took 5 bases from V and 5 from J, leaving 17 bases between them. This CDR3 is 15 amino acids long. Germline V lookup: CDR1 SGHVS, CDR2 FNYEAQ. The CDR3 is CASSVDGGRGDTQYF. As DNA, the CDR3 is TGTGCCAGCAGCGTGGATGGGGGCCGGGGAGATACGCAGTATTTT. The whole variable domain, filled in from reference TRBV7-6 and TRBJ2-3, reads GAGVSQSPRYKVTKRGQDVALRCDPISGHVSLYWYRQALGQGPEFLTYFNYEAQQDKSGLPNDRFSAERPEGSISTLTIQRTEQRDSAMYRCASSVDGGRGDTQYFGPGTRLTVL.

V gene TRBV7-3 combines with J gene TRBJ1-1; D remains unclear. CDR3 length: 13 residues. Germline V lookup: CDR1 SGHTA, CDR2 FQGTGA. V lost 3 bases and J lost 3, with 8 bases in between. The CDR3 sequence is CASSLTEDTEAFF. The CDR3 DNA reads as TGTGCCAGCAGCTTGACTGAGGACACTGAAGCTTTCTTT.

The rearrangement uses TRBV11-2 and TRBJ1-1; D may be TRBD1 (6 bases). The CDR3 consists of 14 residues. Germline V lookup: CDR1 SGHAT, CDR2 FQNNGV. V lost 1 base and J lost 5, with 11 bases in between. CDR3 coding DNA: TGTGCCAGCAGCTTAGCCAGGGGATATACTGAAGCTTTCTTT. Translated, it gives CASSLARGYTEAFF.